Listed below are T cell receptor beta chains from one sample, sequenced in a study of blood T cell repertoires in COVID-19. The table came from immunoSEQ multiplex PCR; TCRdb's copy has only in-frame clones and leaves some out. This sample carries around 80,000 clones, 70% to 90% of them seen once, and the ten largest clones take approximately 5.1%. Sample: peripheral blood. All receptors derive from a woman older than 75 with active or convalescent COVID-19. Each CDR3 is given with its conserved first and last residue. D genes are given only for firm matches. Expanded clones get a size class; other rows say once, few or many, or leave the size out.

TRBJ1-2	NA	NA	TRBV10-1	CASNEGLGYTF	TGCGCCAGCAATGAGGGGCTAGGCTACACCTTC
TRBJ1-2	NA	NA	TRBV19	CASSIYPGELGYTF	TGTGCCAGTAGTATATACCCGGGAGAACTAGGCTACACCTTC
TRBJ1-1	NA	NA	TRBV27	CASRPGGLGTEAFF	TGTGCCAGCAGGCCGGGGGGATTAGGGACTGAAGCTTTCTTT
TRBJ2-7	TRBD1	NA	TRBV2	CASSEFDRVHEQYF	TGTGCCAGCAGCGAATTCGACAGGGTCCACGAGCAGTACTTC
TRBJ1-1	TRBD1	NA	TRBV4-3	CASSRDPGTGFVEAFF	TGCGCCAGCAGCCGAGATCCCGGGACAGGGTTCGTTGAAGCTTTCTTT
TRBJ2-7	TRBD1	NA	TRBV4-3	CASSQDRKQGPYEQYF	TGCGCCAGCAGCCAAGATCGTAAACAGGGGCCTTACGAGCAGTACTTC
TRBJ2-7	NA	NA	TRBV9	CASSPGQRGPYEQYF	TGTGCCAGCAGCCCCGGACAGAGGGGACCTTACGAGCAGTACTTC
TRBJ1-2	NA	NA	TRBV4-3	CASSQDTGGLGGGYTF	TGCGCCAGCAGCCAAGATACCGGGGGGTTGGGGGGGGGCTACACCTTC
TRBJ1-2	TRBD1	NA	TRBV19	CASSMGQVTF	TGTGCCAGTAGTATGGGACAGGTGACCTTC
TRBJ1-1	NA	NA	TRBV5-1	CASSLEGRNTEAFF	TGCGCCAGCAGCTTGGAAGGGAGAAACACTGAAGCTTTCTTT
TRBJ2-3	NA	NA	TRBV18	CASSPGLGDTQYF	TGTGCCAGCTCACCAGGGCTCGGAGATACGCAGTATTTT
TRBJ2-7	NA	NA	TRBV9	CASSVAGGPYEQYF	TGTGCCAGCAGCGTGGCCGGGGGACCCTACGAGCAGTACTTC
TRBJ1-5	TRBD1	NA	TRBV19	CASTDRGFSNQPQHF	TGTGCCAGTACGGACAGGGGATTTAGCAATCAGCCCCAGCATTTT
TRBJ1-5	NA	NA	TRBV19	CATTLRAGRKGDQPQHF	TGTGCCACCACCCTAAGGGCAGGACGAAAGGGGGATCAGCCCCAGCATTTT
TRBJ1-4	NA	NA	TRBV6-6	CASSYGQVLFF	TGTGCCAGCAGTTACGGGCAGGTACTGTTTTTT
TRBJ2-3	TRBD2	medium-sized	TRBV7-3	CASSRLAGGQDTQYF	TGTGCCAGCAGCCGGCTAGCGGGAGGGCAAGATACGCAGTATTTT
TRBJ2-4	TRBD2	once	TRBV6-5	CASTGPGGDIQYF	TGTGCCAGCACCGGCCCGGGAGGGGACATTCAGTACTTC
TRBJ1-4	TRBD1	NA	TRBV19	CASSISTGAVGEKLFF	TGTGCCAGTAGTATCTCCACAGGGGCGGTCGGAGAAAAACTGTTTTTT
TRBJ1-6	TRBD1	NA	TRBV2	CASEGQGGISPLHF	TGTGCCAGTGAGGGACAGGGTGGGATTTCACCCCTCCACTTT
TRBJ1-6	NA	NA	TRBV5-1	CASSLATNSPLHF	TGCGCCAGCAGCTTAGCGACCAATTCACCCCTCCACTTT
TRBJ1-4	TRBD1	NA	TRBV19	CASSIGTVGNNEKLFF	TGTGCCAGTAGTATTGGGACAGTCGGGAACAATGAAAAACTGTTTTTT
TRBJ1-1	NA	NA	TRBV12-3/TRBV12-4	CASSLRDPVEAFF	TGTGCCAGCAGTTTACGTGATCCAGTTGAAGCTTTCTTT
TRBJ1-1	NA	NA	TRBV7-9	CASSLDRARRQNTEAFF	TGTGCCAGCAGCTTAGATAGAGCCCGAAGACAGAACACTGAAGCTTTCTTT
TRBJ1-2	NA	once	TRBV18	CASSPFVGRGLANYGYTF	TGTGCCAGCTCACCATTCGTTGGCAGGGGCTTAGCTAACTATGGCTACACCTTC
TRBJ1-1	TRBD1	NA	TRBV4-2	CASSTGTGTAEAFF	TGTGCCAGCAGCACCGGGACAGGGACCGCTGAAGCTTTCTTT
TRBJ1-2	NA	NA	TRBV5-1	CASSRTTSNYGYTF	TGCGCCAGCAGTCGGACAACATCTAACTATGGCTACACCTTC
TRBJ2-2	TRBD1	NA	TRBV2	CASSVTGVATGELFF	TGTGCCAGCAGTGTAACAGGGGTGGCCACCGGGGAGCTGTTTTTT
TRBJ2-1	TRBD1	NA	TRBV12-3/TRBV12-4	CASSTPGQFEQFF	TGTGCCAGCAGTACCCCGGGACAGTTTGAGCAGTTCTTC
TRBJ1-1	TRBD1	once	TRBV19	CASSFSSGQLHTEAFF	TGTGCCAGTAGCTTCTCCTCGGGACAGCTTCACACTGAAGCTTTCTTT
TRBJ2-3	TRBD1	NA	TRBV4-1	CASSRGQGADTQYF	TGCGCCAGCAGCCGGGGACAGGGCGCAGATACGCAGTATTTT
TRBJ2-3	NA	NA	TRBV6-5	CASSQPRGGDTQYF	TGTGCCAGCAGTCAGCCCCGTGGGGGGGATACGCAGTATTTT
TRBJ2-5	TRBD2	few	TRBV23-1	CASSQAGDAPDQETQYF	TGCGCCAGCAGTCAAGCGGGGGACGCCCCTGATCAAGAGACCCAGTACTTC
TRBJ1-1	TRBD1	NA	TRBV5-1	CASSLAGGVGSTEAFF	TGCGCCAGCAGCTTGGCAGGGGGCGTCGGGAGCACTGAAGCTTTCTTT